This T cell receptor (beta chain) appears in the sequencing data of a study of radiotherapy plus CTLA-4 blockade in lung cancer (dated by TCRdb to 2016 to 2019). For the study in its entirety: Objective responses occurred in approximately 19% of enrolled patients, and 30% to 35% achieved disease control.

Remarks on this clone: No cognate antigen has been identified for it. One base away there is no much larger clone; base qualities are not given.

The library was built by means of the immunoSEQ multiplex PCR assay. In its TCRdb copy, this immuneACCESS table keeps in-frame sequences only and misses some clones. Where compared with another copy, unresolved V genes explain less than half of these, and the others have no known cause. Recorded for this sample are tens of thousands of clones; over 65% of them occurred a single time. Under 10% of the sample is held by the ten biggest clonotypes. Paper-wide results and their limitations: The strongest predictors of response, as reported, were early dynamic changes in blood T cell clones along with a rise in serum interferon-beta after radiation. TCR clones derived from tumors expanded in peripheral blood after treatment with radiotherapy and ipilimumab.

In this study, focal radiation therapy paired with CTLA-4 blockade (ipilimumab) was tested in patients who had chemo-refractory metastatic non-small-cell lung cancer. The germline V gene provides CDR1 LGHNA and CDR2 YSLEER. V is reduced by 2 bases and J by 0 bases, leaving a spacing of 14 bases between them. The CDR3, from cysteine to phenylalanine, totals 17 residues. The DNA shown is the 51-base CDR3, in frame from base 1. The sample in question was peripheral blood, obtained from a patient treated with radiotherapy plus ipilimumab. The source is a human donor with non-small cell lung cancer who had stable disease on radiotherapy plus ipilimumab. The chain couples TRBV4-3 to TRBJ1-3; a weak D assignment points to TRBD1 (5 bases agree). The bases read TGCGCCAGCAGCCAATACCGGGACCGGAGCTCTGGAAACACCATATATTTT. This gives the protein CASSQYRDRSSGNTIYF.